This TCR beta chain was observed in a study of monozygotic twins with inflammatory bowel disease. From its re-call of the 5' RACE reads, TCRdb lists each CDR3 protein once, without DNA. The record lists nearly 450,000 distinct CDR3 sequences, of which the ten most abundant hold 2% to 2.5%. The CDR3 loop spans 16 amino acids. CDR1 is SGHRS and CDR2 is YFSETQ in the germline V gene. This TCR derives from a human donor with ulcerative colitis or Crohn's disease, or a healthy co-twin of an affected twin (not recorded which). This rearrangement joins TRBV5-1 to TRBJ2-3; there is no DNA to check the TCRdb D call of TRBD1. Sequenced: blood. The CDR3 spells CASSPLAAGARDTQYF. Supplemented by reference TRBV5-1 and TRBJ2-3, the full variable domain reads KAGVTQTPRYLIKTRGQQVTLSCSPISGHRSVSWYQQTPGQGLQFLFEYFSETQRNKGNFPGRFSGRQFSNSRSEMNVSTLELGDSALYLCASSPLAAGARDTQYFGPGTRLTVL.